The clone carrying this T cell receptor beta chain was seen just once. The source of the sample is a study of blood T cell repertoires in COVID-19. Data came from immunoSEQ multiplex PCR; TCRdb stores just in-frame clones and leaves some out. The data contain roughly 200,000 clones, approximately 85% of them singletons. Germline lookup yields CDR1 KGHSH and CDR2 LQKENI. Trimming took 4 bases from V and 3 from J; bases not matched to a gene: 8. CDR3 length: 16 amino acids. The receptor's source is a man in his forties who had recovered from COVID-19. The specimen sequenced was PBMCs or T cells enriched from blood (not recorded which). The chain links TRBV18 to TRBJ1-5, with 8 bases identical to TRBD1. The chain's CDR3 is CASSRERDRHNQPQHF. CDR3 sequence (DNA): TGTGCCAGCTCACGGGAACGGGACAGGCACAATCAGCCCCAGCATTTT.